Listed here is a single T cell receptor (beta chain). Sequencing used immunoSEQ multiplex PCR; TCRdb keeps in-frame clones, though not all of them. The table lists approximately 260,000 clones, roughly 83% of them singletons. The entry originates in a study of blood T cell repertoires in COVID-19. Study summary: Spain, Italy and the United States supplied samples that represented acute and convalescent COVID-19.

Germline V lookup: CDR1 SGHRS, CDR2 YFSETQ. V shed 2 bases and J 0 bases; nucleotides not matched to a gene: 6. The CDR3 sequence is 16 residues long. Sequencing was carried out using peripheral blood. The origin of this receptor is a woman aged 80 or over with acute or convalescent COVID-19. V is TRBV5-1 and J is TRBJ2-3; 7 nucleotides align to TRBD2. The DNA for the CDR3 is TGCGCCAGCAGCTTCCCGAGCGGGGCTAGCACAGATACGCAGTATTTT. Translation gives CASSFPSGASTDTQYF.